A selection of T cell receptor beta chains follows, all from one sample in a study of CD8 T cells in ankylosing spondylitis. Via MiXCR, TCRdb re-called the 5' RACE reads, giving one row per CDR3 protein. The sample holds roughly 230,000 distinct CDR3 sequences, more than 9% seen once. The sequenced material came from blood, either unsorted or a sorted T cell fraction (not recorded which). The receptors here all came from a male donor with ankylosing spondylitis or in good health (not recorded which). CDR3s include the opening cysteine and the closing phenylalanine or tryptophan. A D gene is named only where the DNA matches it firmly. Some rows have no size entry. The others give once, few or many, or a class for an expanded clone.

clone_size | j_call | d_call | v_call | cdr3_nt | cdr3_aa
few | TRBJ2-5 | TRBD2 | TRBV10-1 | TGCGCCAGCAGTGAGTCTAGCGGGGACCAAGAGACCCAGTACTTC | CASSESSGDQETQYF
many | TRBJ2-1 | NA | TRBV20-1 | TGCAGTGCTAGAGATTTGAGCGGGCGAACCGTTTTGGATGAGCAGTTCTTC | CSARDLSGRTVLDEQFF
many | TRBJ1-3 | NA | TRBV10-3 | TGTGCCATCAGGAGGGACCGTCAGAGCTCTGGAAACACCATATATTTT | CAIRRDRQSSGNTIYF
medium-sized | TRBJ2-7 | TRBD2 | TRBV10-3 | TGTGCCACCTCAGGTAGCGGGCAATACGAGCAGTACTTC | CATSGSGQYEQYF
many | TRBJ1-1 | NA | TRBV3-1 | TGTGCCAGCAGCCAAGGCGTACGCAGTACTGAAGCTTTCTTT | CASSQGVRSTEAFF
many | TRBJ1-1 | NA | TRBV3-1 | TGTGCCAGCAGCCAAGGAGGGGGCACTGAAGCTTTCTTT | CASSQGGGTEAFF
NA | TRBJ1-1 | NA | TRBV6-2/TRBV6-3 | TGTGCCAGCAGTTACTCCGCCCGGGTAACTGAAGCTTTCTTT | CASSYSARVTEAFF
many | TRBJ2-1 | NA | TRBV12-3/TRBV12-4 | TGTGCCGCCCGGTACCGAGACAGAGCTCCCAATGAGCAGTTCTTC | CAARYRDRAPNEQFF
NA | TRBJ2-1 | TRBD2 | TRBV6-5 | TGTGCCAGCAGGGGGACTAGCGGGCGCAGGGGGGGCTACAATGAGCAGTTCTTC | CASRGTSGRRGGYNEQFF
NA | TRBJ2-7 | NA | TRBV12-3/TRBV12-4 | TGTGCCAGCAGTGCTAGGGTTGTCTCCTACGAGCAGTACTTC | CASSARVVSYEQYF
many | TRBJ1-5 | TRBD1 | TRBV30 | TGTGCCTGGAGTCCCCCCTTGGGACAGGGAAATCAGCCCCAGCATTTT | CAWSPPLGQGNQPQHF
many | TRBJ2-5 | NA | TRBV11-2 | TGTGCCAGCAGCTTAGTATATGGGGGGCCGGCAGAGACCCAGTACTTC | CASSLVYGGPAETQYF
many | TRBJ2-7 | NA | TRBV5-1 | TGCGCCAGCAGCTTGGAAGGCCACTTCTACGAGCAGTACTTC | CASSLEGHFYEQYF
many | TRBJ2-7 | TRBD2 | TRBV4-2 | TGTGCCAGCAGCCAAGGGACTCCGGGACTAGAGGGCGAGCAGTACTTC | CASSQGTPGLEGEQYF
many | TRBJ1-4 | NA | TRBV3-1 | TGTGCCAGCAGCCAAGATTCTAACCGGGGGGCAGGGAAACTGTTTTTT | CASSQDSNRGAGKLFF
few | TRBJ1-1 | TRBD1 | TRBV5-5 | TGTGCCAGCAGTGACAGGGGGCGAGGTACTCGTGGCACTGAAGCTTTCTTT | CASSDRGRGTRGTEAFF
many | TRBJ1-4 | NA | TRBV5-1 | TGCGCCAGCAGCTTACAGCTTGCAACTAATGAAAAACTGTTTTTT | CASSLQLATNEKLFF
many | TRBJ1-1 | NA | TRBV5-1 | TGCGCCAGCAGCACCGAGGGGTGGGGCACTGAAGCTTTCTTT | CASSTEGWGTEAFF
NA | TRBJ2-3 | NA | TRBV20-1 | TGCAGTGCTCCCCATCTAGCTAGCACAGATACGCAGTATTTT | CSAPHLASTDTQYF
few | TRBJ2-7 | TRBD2 | TRBV5-1 | TGCGCCAGCAGCTTCAGTTTGGCGGGAGTTAGCTACGAGCAGTACTTC | CASSFSLAGVSYEQYF
many | TRBJ1-2 | NA | TRBV7-9 | TGTGCCAGCAGCTTAGAGTATACACAGGACTATGGCTACACCTTC | CASSLEYTQDYGYTF
many | TRBJ2-2 | NA | TRBV7-8 | TGTGCCAGCAGCTGGACAATCTTGAACACCGGGGAGCTGTTTTTT | CASSWTILNTGELFF
few | TRBJ1-4 | NA | TRBV3-1 | TGTGCCAGCAGCCAAGTCGGGGGGCTCAATGAAAAACTGTTTTTT | CASSQVGGLNEKLFF
many | TRBJ2-3 | TRBD2 | TRBV6-5 | TGTGCCAGCAGTTACTCTGCGGGAGGGGCCACAGATACGCAGTATTTT | CASSYSAGGATDTQYF
NA | TRBJ1-3 | NA | TRBV12-3/TRBV12-4 | TGTGCCAGCAGCGTCACTACCACCATATATTTT | CASSVTTTIYF
few | TRBJ2-7 | TRBD1 | TRBV11-2 | TGTGCCAGCAGAAAAGCCGGGACAGTTTTCTACGAGCAGTACTTC | CASRKAGTVFYEQYF
many | TRBJ2-3 | TRBD2 | TRBV4-1 | TGCGCCAGCAGCCCGCGCGGACTAGCCCCAGATACGCAGTATTTT | CASSPRGLAPDTQYF
many | TRBJ1-1 | NA | TRBV10-3 | TGTGCCATCAGTGAGTCCGCGGCCCAGGGAGCTTTCTTT | CAISESAAQGAFF
NA | TRBJ1-2 | TRBD1 | TRBV5-1 | TGCGCCAGCAGCTTGGAAGGGGGCACCCGGGAAGGCTACACCTTC | CASSLEGGTREGYTF
many | TRBJ1-2 | NA | TRBV12-3/TRBV12-4 | TGTGCCAGCAGTTTAGATCCCAATGGCTACACCTTC | CASSLDPNGYTF
many | TRBJ2-3 | NA | TRBV5-1 | TGCGCCAGCAGCTGGAGGGCAGGGAGCACATCCGATACGCAGTATTTT | CASSWRAGSTSDTQYF
few | TRBJ2-7 | NA | TRBV3-1 | TGTGCCAGCAGCCAAGATCCTCTGACAGACTACGAGCAGTACTTC | CASSQDPLTDYEQYF
few | TRBJ2-6 | NA | TRBV7-8 | TGTGCCAGCAGCCCAGGGTACTCTGGGGCCAACGTCCTGACTTTC | CASSPGYSGANVLTF
many | TRBJ2-1 | NA | TRBV10-3 | TGTGCCATCAAGGAATCCCACAGCTCCTACAATGAGCAGTTCTTC | CAIKESHSSYNEQFF
few | TRBJ1-1 | TRBD1 | TRBV6-1 | TGTGCCAGCACCAGGACAGGGGGCACTGAAGCTTTCTTT | CASTRTGGTEAFF
NA | TRBJ2-2 | NA | TRBV7-9 | TGTGCCAGCAGCCCGACCCTCACCGGGGAGCTGTTTTTT | CASSPTLTGELFF
many | TRBJ2-1 | TRBD2 | TRBV5-1 | TGCGCCAGCAGGTTGGGGGAGGGCTTCCAAGTCGAGCAGTTCTTC | CASRLGEGFQVEQFF
few | TRBJ1-1 | NA | TRBV4-2 | TGTGCCAGCAGCCGTTCCGGGCCCCTGAACACTGAAGCTTTCTTT | CASSRSGPLNTEAFF
many | TRBJ2-7 | NA | TRBV20-1 | TGCAGTGCTAGCCCAGCGATGTACGGGCAGTACTTC | CSASPAMYGQYF
few | TRBJ2-3 | NA | TRBV20-1 | TGCAGTGTACCCGAGGGGGGGGGCCTCAGTGGTTCAGATACGCAGTATTTT | CSVPEGGGLSGSDTQYF
few | TRBJ2-5 | TRBD2 | TRBV7-9 | TGTGCCAGCAGCTTAAGGCTAGCGGCGGGGCAAGAGACCCAGTACTTC | CASSLRLAAGQETQYF
few | TRBJ1-1 | TRBD1 | TRBV7-9 | TGTGCCAGCAGCTCCGGACAGGGTTCTTTGGTCTTCTTT | CASSSGQGSLVFF
many | TRBJ2-2 | NA | TRBV27 | TGTGCCAGCAGTTTAAGGAGTGGCCAGGAGCTGTTTTTT | CASSLRSGQELFF
many | TRBJ2-3 | NA | TRBV7-2 | TGTGCCAGCAGCTTCCAGGGCGGCACAGATACGCAGTATTTT | CASSFQGGTDTQYF